Each of the 8 T cell receptor beta chains below was sequenced from the same sample in a study of T cell repertoires in urothelial bladder cancer. Libraries were prepared by immunoSEQ multiplex PCR; TCRdb keeps only in-frame clonotypes and omits some of them. This sample yields under 15,000 clones, of which 66% are seen a single time; approximately 9% belongs to the top ten. Sequencing was performed on tumor-infiltrating cells from bladder cancer. These receptors were obtained from a human donor with urothelial carcinoma.

The J gene is TRBJ1-5, the V gene TRBV6-6, with D maybe TRBD1 (5 bases). Germline V CDR1 and CDR2: MNHNY, SVGAGI (reference sequence). The CDR3 runs to 16 residues. V lost 8 bases and J lost 4, with 21 bases in between. The CDR3 DNA reads as TGTGCCAGCCAAGCAGTTACTCGGGGGAGGAATCAGCCCCAGCATTTT. Its translation is CASQAVTRGRNQPQHF.

J is TRBJ1-2 and V is TRBV4-1, with a weak D call TRBD1 (5 bases). Trimming took off 1 base at V and 5 bases at J, with 17 bases between the two ends. The germline CDR1 and CDR2 sequences are MGHRA and YSYEKL. CDR3 length equals 16 residues. The CDR3 sequence is CASSQVSRDSDYGYTF. The DNA for the CDR3 is TGCGCCAGCAGCCAAGTTTCCCGTGACAGTGATTATGGCTACACCTTC.

This clone has just a few counts. The chain is built from TRBV6-1 and TRBJ2-7, with D possibly TRBD2 on 6 matching bases. Looked up from germline, CDR1 is MNHNS and CDR2 is SASEGT. Deletions cut 4 bases from V and 2 bases from J, with 9 bases between. This CDR3 contains 13 residues. This CDR3 reads CASSAGLPYEQYV. In DNA, the CDR3 is TGTGCCAGCAGTGCCGGACTACCCTACGAGCAGTACGTC.

This clone occurred once. The chain joins TRBV7-9 to TRBJ2-3; TRBD2 matches 8 bases. Germline V gives CDR1 SEHNR, CDR2 FQNEAQ (reference sequence). This CDR3 has 16 amino acids. V lost 2 bases and J lost 6; bases outside the gene matches: 10. The CDR3 reads CASSLPTSVRGDTQYF. CDR3 bases: TGTGCCAGCAGCTTACCGACTAGCGTGCGGGGTGATACGCAGTATTTT.

This clone was seen a few times. The chain has TRBV4-1 and TRBJ1-6; no clear D gene. V was pared by 0 bases and J by 7 bases, with 4 bases between. The CDR3 is 13 residues long. CDR1 and CDR2 (germline): MGHRA, YSYEKL. CDR3 loop: CASSQDRNSPLHF. Written as DNA, the CDR3 is TGCGCCAGCAGCCAAGATCGGAATTCACCCCTCCACTTT.

This chain joins TRBV11-3 and TRBJ2-6; D unclear. V was trimmed by 5 bases and J by 1 base, leaving 15 bases between them. Germline CDR1 SGHNT, CDR2 YENEEA. The CDR3 is 17 amino acids. The chain's CDR3 is CASSPPSTLSGANVLTF. CDR3 in DNA: TGTGCCAGCAGCCCCCCCTCGACCCTTTCTGGGGCCAACGTCCTGACTTTC.

This chain joins TRBV30 and TRBJ2-1; TRBD2 aligns across 9 bases. This CDR3 has 15 amino acids. Per germline, CDR1 GTSNPN and CDR2 SVGIG (reference sequence). With V trimmed by 0 bases and J by 3 bases, 3 bases remained unmatched. The CDR3 sequence: CAWSVLAGDYNEQFF. In DNA, the CDR3 is TGTGCCTGGAGTGTTTTAGCGGGGGACTACAATGAGCAGTTCTTC.

Only a few counts were recorded for this clone. The chain uses TRBV5-1 and TRBJ1-6; no clear D. The ends were cut back, 3 bases at V and 2 bases at J, with 12 bases in the middle. The CDR3 spans 16 residues. Germline assignment: CDR1 SGHRS and CDR2 YFSETQ. CDR3 nucleotides: TGCGCCAGCAGCTCACACAAGACGGCCTATAATTCACCCCTCCACTTT. As protein: CASSSHKTAYNSPLHF.